These T cell receptor beta chains were read from a single sample in a study of OX40 agonist ivuxolimab in advanced cancers. Sequencing used immunoSEQ multiplex PCR; TCRdb keeps in-frame clones, though not all of them. The sample consists of tens of thousands of clones, about 88% of them appearing once. The specimen was CD4+ or CD8+ T cells sorted from blood, collected in a trial of the OX40 agonist ivuxolimab. The receptors here all came from an adult with an advanced solid tumor such as melanoma, head and neck, liver or kidney cancer. CDR3s include the opening cysteine and the closing phenylalanine or tryptophan. D genes are given only for firm matches. Clone size is given for some rows only: seen once, a few or many times, or a class if the clone is expanded.

clone_size j_call d_call v_call cdr3_nt cdr3_aa
NA TRBJ2-7 TRBD2 TRBV30 TGTGCCTGGGACGCTAGCGGTTACGAGCAGTACTTC CAWDASGYEQYF
NA TRBJ2-7 NA TRBV18 TGTGCCAGCTCACCACCGGGCGGAACCTACGAGCAGTACTTC CASSPPGGTYEQYF
NA TRBJ2-7 NA TRBV6-5 TGTGCCAGCAGTTACTCTGACAGGTCCTACGAGCAGTACTTC CASSYSDRSYEQYF
NA TRBJ1-4 TRBD1 TRBV6-1 TGTGCCAGCAGTAGACAGGGCCTTAATGAAAAACTGTTTTTT CASSRQGLNEKLFF
NA TRBJ1-2 NA TRBV4-1 TGCGCCAGCAGCCAAGATATGAATAGTCGGGTCGGTGGCTACACCTTC CASSQDMNSRVGGYTF
NA TRBJ1-1 NA TRBV6-5 TGTGCCAGCAGTTGGGGAACCACTGAAGCTTTCTTT CASSWGTTEAFF
NA TRBJ1-6 NA TRBV4-1 TGCGCCAGCAGCCAAGACGATCGGGGGCTGGGGAATTCACCCCTCCACTTT CASSQDDRGLGNSPLHF
NA TRBJ2-4 NA TRBV10-3 TGTGCCACCTCGGGGACCGATAAGGGGAACATTCAGTACTTC CATSGTDKGNIQYF
NA TRBJ2-5 NA TRBV29-1 TGCAGCGTTGAGGGTTGGGCCGAAGAGACCCAGTACTTC CSVEGWAEETQYF
NA TRBJ2-2 TRBD1 TRBV6-4 TGTGCCAGCCGACAGGGAAGGAGCACCGGGGAGCTGTTTTTT CASRQGRSTGELFF
NA TRBJ2-7 NA TRBV7-2 TGTGCCAGCAGCTTAGGTGGACTTTCCGAGCAGTACTTC CASSLGGLSEQYF
NA TRBJ2-5 TRBD2 TRBV4-2 TGTGCCAGCAGCCAAGAGCCCCGGGAGGTTCAGTACTTC CASSQEPREVQYF
NA TRBJ1-5 TRBD1 TRBV4-3 TGCGCCAGCAGCCAAGATCCCGGGACAGGGGTGAGCAATCAGCCCCAGCATTTT CASSQDPGTGVSNQPQHF
medium-sized TRBJ2-1 TRBD1 TRBV6-5 TGTGCCAGCAGCCCCGGGACAGGGGGCTACAATGAGCAGTTCTTC CASSPGTGGYNEQFF
NA TRBJ2-2 TRBD1 TRBV11-2 TGTGCCAGCAGCCCGGGGACAGCCACCGGGGAGCTGTTTTTT CASSPGTATGELFF
NA TRBJ2-2 NA TRBV21-1 TGTGCCAGCAGGAGGGGAAAGAGGGACAGATCGAACACCGGGGAGCTGTTTTTT CASRRGKRDRSNTGELFF
NA TRBJ2-1 TRBD2 TRBV15 TGTGCCACCAGCAGAGATCGTGGTAGCGGGGGAGATGAGCAGTTCTTC CATSRDRGSGGDEQFF
once TRBJ2-7 NA TRBV7-2 TGTGCCAGCAGCTTAGGTGGGGAAAGGTTCGAGCAGTACTTC CASSLGGERFEQYF
NA TRBJ1-4 NA TRBV7-8 TGTGCCAGCAGCTTCCCTCGGTACTCAGGGGAGCTGAATGAAAAACTGTTTTTT CASSFPRYSGELNEKLFF
NA TRBJ1-1 TRBD1 TRBV19 TGTGCCAGCTACAGGGGCCCTGAAGCTTTCTTT CASYRGPEAFF
NA TRBJ1-2 TRBD1 TRBV5-4 TGTGCCAGCAGCTTGACAGGGGAGAACTATGGCTACACCTTC CASSLTGENYGYTF
NA TRBJ2-7 NA TRBV7-3 TGTGCCAGCAGCTTAACTGCAGACAGCTCCTACGAGCAGTACTTC CASSLTADSSYEQYF
NA TRBJ2-2 TRBD1 TRBV29-1 TGCAGCGTTAGGACAGGGGCCACCGGGGAGCTGTTTTTT CSVRTGATGELFF
once TRBJ1-2 NA TRBV7-9 TGTGCCAGCAGCTCGGGTTCGGGAGGCTACACCTTC CASSSGSGGYTF